This T cell receptor (beta chain) was profiled in a study of blood T cell repertoires in COVID-19. Study overall: The analysed material was cDNA or gDNA that came from T cells, B-cell-depleted T cells, or PBMCs.

Method: immunoSEQ multiplex PCR; TCRdb's copy keeps in-frame clones and lacks some. Here the sample spans 250,000 to 300,000 clones, 70% to 90% being singletons. The CDR3 sequence is 14 residues long. Unmatched junction bases numbered 7, after V lost 6 bases and J lost 2 bases. Germline CDR1 and CDR2: SGHTS and YDEGEE. The rearrangement links TRBV5-8 to TRBJ1-1; 7 positions match TRBD1. Sequenced input: peripheral blood. The source is a woman aged 25 to 45 with active or convalescent COVID-19. The CDR3 nucleotides are TGTGCCAGCACCCGGACAGGAGATAACACTGAAGCTTTCTTT. This sequence encodes CASTRTGDNTEAFF.